One sample yielded the 8 T cell receptor beta chains listed below, sequenced in a study of T cells after yellow fever vaccination. From the 5' RACE reads, TCRdb called clonotypes with MiXCR, one entry per CDR3 protein. The table shows hundreds of thousands of distinct CDR3 sequences, with roughly an eighth occurring only once. The starting material was PBMCs, obtained on the day of the yellow fever booster vaccination. Receptors were obtained from a man aged 25-45 years who received the YFV17D yellow fever vaccine.

This clonotype showed up just a few times. DNA for the CDR3: TGTGCCAGCCTCGAGTTCGGGAGTACCCCCTACGAGCAGTACTTC. It translates to CASLEFGSTPYEQYF. This chain connects TRBV5-6 to TRBJ2-7; possible D gene TRBD2, 6 bases. CDR1 is SGHDT and CDR2 is YYEEEE in the germline V gene. This CDR3 is 15 amino acids long. Deletions cut 7 bases from V and 2 bases from J, with 19 bases between. Drawing the rest from reference TRBV5-6 and TRBJ2-7, the complete variable domain is DAGVTQSPTHLIKTRGQQVTLRCSPKSGHDTVSWYQQALGQGPQFIFQYYEEEERQRGNFPDRFSGHQFPNYSSELNVNALLLGDSALYLCASLEFGSTPYEQYFGPGTRLTVT.

This clonotype was detected only a few times. This sequence joins TRBV7-9 and TRBJ2-5; D remains unclear. Trimming pared 5 bases from V and 4 bases from J, leaving 17 bases between. CDR3 size: 15 residues. Germline lookup yields CDR1 SEHNR and CDR2 FQNEAQ (reference sequence). The CDR3 reads CASSLARTPGETQYF. The DNA for the CDR3 is TGTGCCAGCAGCCTCGCGAGGACCCCTGGAGAGACCCAGTACTTC.

The chain carries TRBV5-4 and TRBJ2-5; maybe TRBD1 (6 bases). Trimming left V 2 bases short and J 5 bases short, with 10 bases between. The CDR3 is made up of 13 amino acids. In germline, CDR1 is SGHNT, CDR2 YYREEE (reference sequence). The CDR3 region is CASSLGDRETQYF. DNA of the CDR3: TGTGCCAGCAGCTTAGGAGACAGGGAGACCCAGTACTTC. Full variable domain (outside the CDR3, taken from reference TRBV5-4 and TRBJ2-5): ETGVTQSPTHLIKTRGQQVTLRCSSQSGHNTVSWYQQALGQGPQFIFQYYREEENGRGNFPPRFSGLQFPNYSSELNVNALELDDSALYLCASSLGDRETQYFGPGTRLLVL.

The chain couples TRBV25-1 to TRBJ1-4; no reliable D call. V gave up 4 bases and J gave up 5 bases, with 14 bases separating them. CDR3 length: 15 amino acids. Germline CDR1 and CDR2: MGHDK and SYGVNS. The CDR3 nucleotides are TGTGCCAGCAGTGGGGGTTTCTCGGAAAATGAAAAACTGTTTTTT. This encodes CASSGGFSENEKLFF. Based on the CDR3 plus reference TRBV25-1 and TRBJ1-4, the full variable domain is EADIYQTPRYLVIGTGKKITLECSQTMGHDKMYWYQQDPGMELHLIHYSYGVNSTEKGDLSSESTVSRIRTEHFPLTLESARPSHTSQYLCASSGGFSENEKLFFGSGTQLSVL.

In this sample, this clonotype turned up many times. The V and J genes are TRBV5-1 and TRBJ2-4, with 7 bases fitting TRBD1. From germline, CDR1 is SGHRS and CDR2 YFSETQ. CDR3 size: 15 residues. The ends lost 4 bases at V and 7 bases at J; junction bases unmatched: 11. As DNA, the CDR3 is TGCGCCAGCAGCCTGGACAGGCCGGAGATGAACATTCAGTACTTC. It specifies CASSLDRPEMNIQYF.

The chain's CDR3 is CASSVPRDEQFF. The CDR3 DNA follows: TGTGCCAGTAGTGTTCCGCGGGATGAGCAGTTCTTC. The chain combines TRBV19 with TRBJ2-1, with D tentatively TRBD2 (5 bases). This CDR3 region has 12 residues. The ends were cut back, 5 bases at V and 8 bases at J, with 10 bases in the middle. Germline V lookup: CDR1 LNHDA, CDR2 SQIVND (reference sequence).

This clonotype has a count of ten or more. The chain is built from TRBV27 and TRBJ2-3; 12 bases agree with TRBD2. CDR1 MNHEY and CDR2 SMNVEV come from the germline V gene (reference sequence). The CDR3 is 14 residues long. The trim removed 4 bases at V and 8 bases at J, leaving 4 bases unmatched. CDR3 sequence: CASSSSGRAPTQYF. The CDR3, as DNA: TGTGCCAGCAGTTCTAGCGGGAGGGCCCCTACGCAGTATTTT.

A few counts support this clonotype. The chain is built from TRBV29-1 and TRBJ2-7, with TRBD2 matching over 9 bases. The CDR3 runs 12 residues. Germline V gene lookup returns CDR1 SQVTM and CDR2 ANQGSEA. The junction had 3 bases not matched to a gene; V was cut back by 7 bases and J by 2 bases. CDR3 sequence: CSGWTSAYEQYF. The CDR3 DNA follows: TGCAGCGGCTGGACTAGCGCCTACGAGCAGTACTTC.